This T cell receptor beta chain is from a study of cytomegalovirus exposure and HLA in healthy donors. Study-level results: In a later analysis, first-cohort TCR clusters were found to tend to co-occur in the 120 validation repertoires. It was reported that the classifier diagnosed cytomegalovirus status with high specificity and sensitivity in both the original and validation cohorts. Through in vitro validation, three CMV-associated chains were shown to be specific for CMV antigens.

The CDR3 has 14 residues. Trimming stripped 4 bases from V and 10 bases from J, with 19 bases between. Per germline, CDR1 MDHEN and CDR2 SYDVKM. The table came from immunoSEQ multiplex PCR; TCRdb's copy has only in-frame clones and leaves some out. The table has around 240,000 clones, about 90% seen once. About this clone: Its antigen is unidentified.

The TCR was taken from a woman aged 18-35 years in good health and CMV-seronegative. What was sequenced was PBMCs. The genes are TRBV28 and TRBJ1-1, with a possible D match to TRBD1 (5 bases). The CDR3 DNA is TGTGCCAGCAGTTCGCTGGGACTCCAGAGGGGAGCTTTCTTT. Encoded protein: CASSSLGLQRGAFF.